This entry is about one T cell receptor beta chain. The data derive from a study of human T cells and chemical hapten exposure. Germline assignment: CDR1 MNHNS and CDR2 SASEGT. The trim removed 5 bases at V and 6 bases at J, leaving 9 bases unmatched. This CDR3 is built from 16 residues. Time point noted: patch test 3, about 24 weeks after DPC sensitization. The treatment was: therapeutic diphenylcyclopropenone sensitization with weekly scalp DPC. Using its own MiXCR run on the RACE reads, TCRdb lists one record per CDR3 protein. Here the sample spans about 190,000 distinct CDR3 sequences, approximately 24% being singletons.

The TCR sequence derives from a middle-aged woman with alopecia areata. Some clones in this sample may be carry-over from other donors' samples. The material sequenced was whole blood, taken in connection with sensitization to the hapten diphenylcyclopropenone (DPC). The chain carries TRBV6-1 and TRBJ1-6, with TRBD1 matching over 8 bases. The chain's CDR3 is CASSNPGQVVNSPLHF. The CDR3 nucleotides read TGTGCCAGCAGTAATCCGGGACAGGTTGTTAATTCACCCCTCCACTTT.